This T cell receptor beta chain stems from a study of blood T cell repertoires in COVID-19. On the study more broadly: The origin of the acute and convalescent COVID-19 samples was the United States, Italy and Spain. T cells, B-cell-depleted T cells, or PBMCs provided the cDNA or gDNA that served as material.

Original data processing: Reference gene primer amplification in the assay estimated nucleated cell counts. Using immunoSEQ multiplex PCR, the repertoire was profiled, and TCRdb retains in-frame clones only, with some absent. The DNA was the basis for D and trimming; V, J and clone size are from that table. The sample holds around 100,000 clones; 90% are singletons and the top ten take 4% to 6%. The germline CDR1 and CDR2 sequences are SGDLS and YYNGEE. This CDR3 region has 16 residues. V was clipped by 0 bases and J by 6 bases; unmatched bases: 10. This clonotype was sampled from a man between 45 and 60 years old with acute or convalescent COVID-19. Material for sequencing was peripheral blood. This rearrangement joins TRBV9 to TRBJ2-7, with 9 bases fitting TRBD1. Here the CDR3 DNA reads TGTGCCAGCAGCGTAGTTGAGGGACAGGGTCGTCGCGAGCAGTACTTC. Residues: CASSVVEGQGRREQYF.